The T cell receptor (beta chain) under discussion was sequenced for a study of blood T cell repertoires in COVID-19. In the case of this clone: Other DNA variants within this sample encode the same CDR3.

In the authors' workflow: Amplification of reference gene primers provided the estimated nucleated cell counts. The table came from immunoSEQ multiplex PCR; TCRdb's copy has only in-frame clones and leaves some out. D and trimming were read from the DNA, whereas the V and J calls and clone size are those reported in that table. The data show fewer than 600,000 clones, approximately 90% seen once. CDR1 KGHDR and CDR2 SFDVKD come from the germline V gene. V was trimmed by 3 bases and J by 4 bases, leaving 3 bases between them. CDR3 size: 12 residues. The sequence was obtained from a middle-aged woman who had recovered from COVID-19. The chain joins TRBV24-1 to TRBJ1-5; D gene unclear. The specimen sequenced was PBMCs or T cells enriched from blood (not recorded which). The CDR3 region has the DNA TGTGCCACCAGTGATCAGAATCAGCCCCAGCATTTT. Residues: CATSDQNQPQHF.